Listed below are T cell receptor beta chains from one sample, sequenced in a study of blood T cell repertoires in COVID-19. The protocol was immunoSEQ multiplex PCR, while the TCRdb copy is restricted to in-frame clones and leaves out a portion. The sample lists around 100,000 clones, about four fifths occurring once. Input material: peripheral blood. These receptors were collected from a woman of 80 years or more with active or convalescent COVID-19. The CDR3 runs from the conserved cysteine through the conserved F or W. A D gene is named only where the DNA matches it firmly. Size is omitted from some rows. Given values are once, few, many or a class for expanded clones.

d_call j_call clone_size v_call cdr3_aa cdr3_nt
. TRBJ2-3 . TRBV7-2 CASSPTSSSGAAGTDTQYF TGTGCCAGCAGCCCGACGTCGAGTAGCGGAGCCGCGGGCACAGATACGCAGTATTTT
. TRBJ1-1 once TRBV21-1 CASSKQLTKTEAFF TGTGCCAGCAGCAAACAGCTCACTAAGACTGAAGCTTTCTTT
. TRBJ2-2 . TRBV2 CASSARNTGELFF TGTGCCAGCAGTGCCCGTAACACCGGGGAGCTGTTTTTT
. TRBJ2-1 . TRBV7-2 CASSLASYNEQFF TGTGCCAGCAGCTTAGCCAGCTACAATGAGCAGTTCTTC
TRBD2 TRBJ2-1 once TRBV3-1/TRBV3-2 CASSYAGGTYNEQFF TGTGCCAGCAGCTACGCGGGGGGGACTTACAATGAGCAGTTCTTC
. TRBJ2-1 . TRBV7-2 CASSLTGAYNEQFF TGTGCCAGCAGCTTGACAGGAGCCTACAATGAGCAGTTCTTC
. TRBJ2-7 . TRBV7-2 CASSSRGTDGAYEQYF TGTGCCAGCAGCTCGCGCGGGACAGATGGGGCCTACGAGCAGTACTTC
TRBD1 TRBJ1-4 few TRBV5-8 CASSFDRGGEKLFF TGTGCCAGCAGCTTTGACAGGGGGGGCGAAAAACTGTTTTTT
TRBD1 TRBJ1-6 once TRBV19 CASSIDSRQGAGSPLHF TGTGCCAGTAGTATAGATTCCAGACAGGGTGCAGGGTCACCCCTCCACTTT
. TRBJ2-2 . TRBV5-1 CASSWTFNTGELFF TGCGCCAGCAGTTGGACTTTTAACACCGGGGAGCTGTTTTTT
TRBD1 TRBJ1-1 . TRBV3-1/TRBV3-2 CASSPGGTEAFF TGTGCCAGCAGCCCAGGGGGCACTGAAGCTTTCTTT
. TRBJ1-3 . TRBV5-6 CASSHLSGGTGNTIYF TGTGCCAGCAGCCACCTCTCGGGGGGCACTGGAAACACCATATATTTT
. TRBJ1-2 . TRBV9 CASSVGSGKEGYTF TGTGCCAGCAGCGTAGGGTCAGGGAAGGAAGGCTACACCTTC
TRBD1 TRBJ2-7 . TRBV14 CASSQGGQGSTYEQYF TGTGCCAGCAGCCAAGGCGGACAGGGGAGCACCTACGAGCAGTACTTC
. TRBJ2-2 . TRBV9 CASSVMGANTGELFF TGTGCCAGCAGCGTAATGGGCGCGAACACCGGGGAGCTGTTTTTT
. TRBJ1-1 many TRBV7-9 CASSLVRENNTEAFF TGTGCCAGCAGTTTGGTCCGAGAAAATAACACTGAAGCTTTCTTT
TRBD1 TRBJ2-1 . TRBV7-2 CASSLGQGTNEQFF TGTGCCAGCAGCCTGGGACAGGGTACGAATGAGCAGTTCTTC
. TRBJ1-5 . TRBV4-1 CASSQEVTVINQPQHF TGCGCCAGCAGCCAAGAGGTAACAGTCATCAATCAGCCCCAGCATTTT
. TRBJ1-5 . TRBV6-2/TRBV6-3 CASSYGASIYQPQHF TGTGCCAGCAGTTACGGGGCAAGTATCTATCAGCCCCAGCATTTT
. TRBJ1-1 . TRBV1 CTSSQDPDRANTEAFF TGCACCAGCAGCCAAGACCCGGACAGGGCGAACACTGAAGCTTTCTTT
. TRBJ2-7 . TRBV3-1/TRBV3-2 CASSFRRDSLVQYF TGTGCCAGCAGCTTCAGGCGGGACTCCCTCGTGCAGTACTTC
TRBD2 TRBJ2-3 once TRBV6-5 CASSYSGLATDTQYF TGTGCCAGCAGTTACTCCGGACTAGCGACCGATACGCAGTATTTT
. TRBJ1-1 . TRBV6-2/TRBV6-3 CASSYSGARSAFF TGTGCCAGCAGTTACTCGGGGGCGCGGTCAGCTTTCTTT
. TRBJ1-4 . TRBV6-5 CASSSATATNEKLFF TGTGCCAGCAGTTCCGCCACAGCAACTAATGAAAAACTGTTTTTT
TRBD1 TRBJ2-2 . TRBV9 CASSARQGANTGELFF TGTGCCAGCAGCGCACGACAGGGGGCAAACACCGGGGAGCTGTTTTTT
TRBD2 TRBJ2-5 . TRBV10-3 CATGTSGVETQYF TGTGCCACCGGGACTAGCGGGGTAGAGACCCAGTACTTC
. TRBJ1-2 . TRBV9 CASSVGQITDYGYTF TGTGCCAGCAGCGTAGGTCAGATCACAGACTATGGCTACACCTTC
TRBD1 TRBJ1-1 . TRBV7-2 CASSSGGRSTEAFF TGTGCCAGCAGCTCAGGGGGGCGGAGCACTGAAGCTTTCTTT
. TRBJ1-2 . TRBV5-6 CASGPGGAHGYTF TGTGCCAGCGGTCCCGGGGGGGCCCATGGCTACACCTTC
TRBD2 TRBJ2-4 . TRBV6-2/TRBV6-3 CASSYRGGGAQNIQYF TGTGCCAGCAGTTACCGCGGCGGGGGGGCTCAAAACATTCAGTACTTC
. TRBJ1-4 once TRBV29-1 CSAAGVSEKLFF TGCAGTGCGGCGGGGGTTTCTGAAAAACTGTTTTTT
. TRBJ1-4 . TRBV10-3 CASAQGGDNEKLFF TGTGCCAGCGCGCAAGGGGGAGATAATGAAAAACTGTTTTTT
. TRBJ1-3 . TRBV28 CASLQGFPGNTIYF TGTGCCAGTCTACAGGGATTTCCTGGAAACACCATATATTTT
. TRBJ2-3 . TRBV11-3 CASSRSLPGHRTDTQYF TGTGCCAGCAGCCGAAGTTTACCGGGACACCGCACAGATACGCAGTATTTT
. TRBJ2-5 . TRBV5-4 CASSHTSPYQETQYF TGTGCCAGCAGCCATACTAGTCCCTACCAAGAGACCCAGTACTTC
TRBD2 TRBJ2-2 . TRBV19 CASSRSTSGVLAGELFF TGTGCCAGTAGTCGATCCACTAGCGGGGTTTTGGCCGGGGAGCTGTTTTTT
. TRBJ2-1 . TRBV20-1 CSAIRGEQFF TGCAGTGCTATTAGAGGCGAGCAGTTCTTC
TRBD2 TRBJ2-1 . TRBV28 CASSDQSGSSYNEQFF TGTGCCAGCAGCGACCAAAGCGGGAGCTCCTACAATGAGCAGTTCTTC
. TRBJ1-6 . TRBV6-1 CASSERELGNSPLHF TGTGCCAGCAGTGAGAGGGAACTGGGTAATTCACCCCTCCACTTT
TRBD1 TRBJ2-3 . TRBV7-3 CASSSWGQGTDTQYF TGTGCCAGCAGCTCTTGGGGACAGGGAACAGATACGCAGTATTTT
. TRBJ1-1 . TRBV7-9 CASSLDTNTEAFF TGTGCCAGCAGCTTAGACACGAACACTGAAGCTTTCTTT
TRBD2 TRBJ2-1 . TRBV9 CASSATSGRYNEQFF TGTGCCAGCAGCGCGACTAGCGGGAGATACAATGAGCAGTTCTTC
. TRBJ1-5 . TRBV18 CASSPVENQPQHF TGTGCCAGCTCACCGGTTGAGAATCAGCCCCAGCATTTT
. TRBJ2-7 . TRBV6-6 CASSAAGNEQYF TGTGCCAGCAGTGCCGCAGGGAACGAGCAGTACTTC
TRBD1 TRBJ1-2 . TRBV29-1 CSGDRVPGGYTF TGCAGCGGTGACAGGGTGCCGGGCGGCTACACCTTC
. TRBJ2-1 once TRBV10-3 CAISSPGDEQFF TGTGCCATCAGTTCCCCAGGGGATGAGCAGTTCTTC
. TRBJ2-2 . TRBV4-2 CASSQVPTGELFF TGTGCCAGCAGCCAAGTCCCAACCGGGGAGCTGTTTTTT
TRBD1 TRBJ1-6 . TRBV28 CASRDRAFQSPLHF TGTGCCAGCAGGGACAGGGCCTTTCAGTCACCCCTCCACTTT
TRBD2 TRBJ2-3 . TRBV11-2 CASSLGFTSGGADTQYF TGTGCCAGCAGCTTAGGCTTTACTAGCGGGGGGGCGGATACGCAGTATTTT
. TRBJ1-2 . TRBV2 CASSGKGLDGYTF TGTGCCAGCAGTGGCAAGGGACTGGATGGCTACACCTTC
TRBD1 TRBJ1-1 . TRBV6-6 CASRDRDRVMNTEAFF TGTGCCAGCAGAGACCGGGACAGGGTTATGAACACTGAAGCTTTCTTT
TRBD1 TRBJ1-3 . TRBV19 CASSSGQDSGNTIYF TGTGCCAGTAGTTCAGGACAGGACTCTGGAAACACCATATATTTT
. TRBJ2-1 few TRBV6-4 CASSLQGFSYNEQFF TGTGCCAGCAGCCTACAGGGTTTCTCCTACAATGAGCAGTTCTTC
TRBD1 TRBJ1-4 . TRBV4-1 CASSLTGVATNEKLFF TGCGCCAGCAGCCTAACAGGGGTTGCAACTAATGAAAAACTGTTTTTT
. TRBJ2-2 . TRBV9 CASSAQQGQRNTGELFF TGTGCCAGCAGCGCCCAACAGGGTCAGAGGAACACCGGGGAGCTGTTTTTT